This T cell receptor (beta chain) comes out of a study of T cell responses to AZD1222 COVID-19 vaccine. The CDR3 contains 12 residues. Germline V gene data show CDR1 as LNHNV and CDR2 as YYDKDF (reference sequence). Between the trimmed V and J ends, which lost 4 bases and 4 bases, there was a span of 5 bases. In this sample, this clone turned up once. Assay: immunoSEQ multiplex PCR; the TCRdb copy retains only in-frame clones and omits some. In the table there are approximately 150,000 clones, roughly 92% of which are singletons. V and J are TRBV15 and TRBJ1-3; no reliable D call. Source: peripheral blood, taken 28 days after the second AZD1222 dose. The source is an adult who received the AZD1222 COVID-19 vaccine. CDR3 amino acids: CATSILGNTIYF. The CDR3 nucleotides are TGTGCCACCAGCATATTAGGAAACACCATATATTTT.